Listed below are T cell receptor beta chains from one sample, sequenced in a study of cytomegalovirus exposure and HLA in healthy donors. Clones were sequenced by immunoSEQ multiplex PCR, and TCRdb holds only the in-frame ones, with some missing. Of about 160,000 clones in the sample, about 72% were seen once. Sequencing input: PBMCs. Every receptor here comes from a man aged 25-45 years in good health and CMV-seropositive. Each CDR3 is given with its conserved first and last residue. D genes are given only for firm matches. Size tells how often a clone was seen (once, few, many) or the class of an expanded clone, and some rows leave it out.

V gene,clone size,J gene,D gene,CDR3 DNA,CDR3 protein
TRBV6-5,-,TRBJ1-2,-,TGTGCCAGCAGTTACTCAGTGTCTGGCAGTCGCTATGGCTACACCTTC,CASSYSVSGSRYGYTF
TRBV4-1,-,TRBJ2-2,TRBD1,TGCGCCAGCAGCCAAACCGGGACAGGGGGCCGTGGCACCGGGGAGCTGTTTTTT,CASSQTGTGGRGTGELFF
TRBV11-2,-,TRBJ1-1,-,TGTGCCAGCAGCTTATTGACACTGAACACTGAAGCTTTCTTT,CASSLLTLNTEAFF
TRBV6-5,few,TRBJ2-1,TRBD2,TGTGCCAGCAGTTGGACTAGCGGTAGTGAGCAGTTCTTC,CASSWTSGSEQFF
TRBV6-5,-,TRBJ1-3,-,TGTGCCAGCAGTACACAGCTCTCTGGAAACACCATATATTTT,CASSTQLSGNTIYF
TRBV27,-,TRBJ2-2,-,TGTGCCAGCAGTTTTGGTAGGGGGAACACCGGGGAGCTGTTTTTT,CASSFGRGNTGELFF
TRBV11-2,-,TRBJ2-5,TRBD2,TGTGCCAGCAGCTTAGGACTAGCGGGGGGAGCCCAGTACTTC,CASSLGLAGGAQYF
TRBV4-1,-,TRBJ1-4,TRBD1,TGCGCCAGCAGCCAAGGGACAGGGGATGAAAAACTGTTTTTT,CASSQGTGDEKLFF
TRBV5-1,-,TRBJ2-4,-,TGCGCCAGCAGCTTGGAGGGCCGAGGAGGGAACATTCAGTACTTC,CASSLEGRGGNIQYF
TRBV5-5,-,TRBJ1-5,-,TGTGCCAGCAGCTTGGCAGGGTACAATCAGCCCCAGCATTTT,CASSLAGYNQPQHF
TRBV4-3,few,TRBJ1-4,-,TGCGCCAGCAGCCCGGAGCCAACTAATGAAAAACTGTTTTTT,CASSPEPTNEKLFF
TRBV28,-,TRBJ1-5,-,TGTGCCAGCAGTCTACCCCAATCGGGACAAATCAATCAGCCCCAGCATTTT,CASSLPQSGQINQPQHF
TRBV2,-,TRBJ1-5,TRBD1,TGTGCCAGCAGTGGGTCCGGGACAGGGGGTAGCCAGCCCCAGCATTTT,CASSGSGTGGSQPQHF
TRBV2,-,TRBJ2-3,TRBD2,TGTGCCAGCAGAGCGGGACTAGCGGGGGGGCTCTCAGATACGCAGTATTTT,CASRAGLAGGLSDTQYF
TRBV6-5,few,TRBJ1-2,-,TGTGCCAGCAGTTACTCTGTGGCAGGGTGGCACTATGGCTACACCTTC,CASSYSVAGWHYGYTF
TRBV2,-,TRBJ2-2,TRBD2,TGTGCCAGCAGTGTTCAGCGGGGGTGGGGGCGCACCGGGGAGCTGTTTTTT,CASSVQRGWGRTGELFF
TRBV7-6,-,TRBJ2-3,-,TGTGCCAGCAGCCGTGTAGACGGGGGCACAGATACGCAGTATTTT,CASSRVDGGTDTQYF
TRBV19,-,TRBJ2-5,-,TGTGCCAGTAGTATAGATCGGGGGAAAGAGACCCAGTACTTC,CASSIDRGKETQYF
TRBV6-1,-,TRBJ1-1,TRBD1,TGTGCCAGCAGGGCCCCCGGGACAGTGGAAGCTTTCTTT,CASRAPGTVEAFF
TRBV7-9,-,TRBJ1-1,TRBD1,TGTGCCAGCAGCCTCGTCAGGACAGGGGGCACTGAAGCTTTCTTT,CASSLVRTGGTEAFF
TRBV4-1,-,TRBJ1-5,TRBD1,TGCGCCAGCAGCCAGGAAACAGGGGGAGGGGTTCAGCCCCAGCATTTT,CASSQETGGGVQPQHF
TRBV7-6,-,TRBJ2-2,TRBD2,TGTGCCAGCAGCACGCGGGGGGCCGGGGGCACCGGGGAGCTGTTTTTT,CASSTRGAGGTGELFF
TRBV10-3,few,TRBJ1-5,TRBD1,TGTGCCATCAGCCAGGGGGAGGATCAGCCCCAGCATTTT,CAISQGEDQPQHF
TRBV5-6,-,TRBJ1-4,-,TGTGCCAGCAGCTCCAGATCAACTAATGAAAAACTGTTTTTT,CASSSRSTNEKLFF
TRBV5-6,few,TRBJ1-1,-,TGTGCCAGCAGTCCCTTCCGAGATCAACGGGGCACTGAAGCTTTCTTT,CASSPFRDQRGTEAFF
TRBV2,-,TRBJ1-1,TRBD1,TGTGCCAGCAGTCCCTTGGGACAGGGCCTAGCTTTCTTT,CASSPLGQGLAFF
TRBV2,-,TRBJ2-1,-,TGTGCCAGCAGTGGGGACTCACTCAATGAGCAGTTCTTC,CASSGDSLNEQFF
TRBV27,-,TRBJ2-7,-,TGTGCCAGCAGTAGTACTATTCACTCCTACGAGCAGTACTTC,CASSSTIHSYEQYF
TRBV6-5,-,TRBJ1-2,-,TGTGCCAGCAGCTCCTCAGATAACTATGGCTACACCTTC,CASSSSDNYGYTF
TRBV28,-,TRBJ2-7,TRBD1,TGTGCCAGCAGTGCCCCGGTCAGCGACAGGGACTACGAGCAGTACTTC,CASSAPVSDRDYEQYF
TRBV11-2,-,TRBJ1-6,-,TGTGCCAGCAGCCGGGGTGGATATAATTCACCCCTCCACTTT,CASSRGGYNSPLHF
TRBV18,-,TRBJ1-6,TRBD1,TGTGCCAGCTCACCGACAGGGGGCGATTCACCCCTCCACTTT,CASSPTGGDSPLHF
TRBV7-8,-,TRBJ1-4,TRBD1,TGTGCCAGCAGCTCCAGGGGGCGTAGACAGCCCAGGCCAACTAATGAAAAACTGTTTTTT,CASSSRGRRQPRPTNEKLFF
TRBV27,-,TRBJ2-7,-,TGTGCCAGCAGGGACAGCAGCTCCTACGAGCAGTACTTC,CASRDSSSYEQYF
TRBV1,once,TRBJ2-1,-,TGCACCAGCAGCCAAGATATAAAACTAGCGGACGTGAGCTCCTACAATGAGCAGTTCTTC,CTSSQDIKLADVSSYNEQFF
TRBV30,-,TRBJ2-1,TRBD2,TGTGCCTGGAGTGAGACTAGCGGGGACGTGAATGAGCAGTTCTTC,CAWSETSGDVNEQFF
TRBV4-3,-,TRBJ1-4,TRBD1,TGCGCCAGCGGGGACAGGGCGGACGAAAAACTGTTTTTT,CASGDRADEKLFF
TRBV11-2,-,TRBJ2-5,-,TGTGCCAGCAGCTTTAACAGGGAAGAGACCCAGTACTTC,CASSFNREETQYF
TRBV7-2,-,TRBJ1-4,TRBD1,TGTGCCAGCAGCTCGGACAGGGGGCGTGAAAAACTGTTTTTT,CASSSDRGREKLFF
TRBV5-1,-,TRBJ1-2,-,TGCGCCAGCAGCCTGGCGGGGGTCTATGGCTACACCTTC,CASSLAGVYGYTF
TRBV7-3,-,TRBJ2-2,-,TGTGCCAGCAGCCCCCTTCCCGGGACACTGAACACCGGGGAGCTGTTTTTT,CASSPLPGTLNTGELFF
TRBV6-5,-,TRBJ2-2,TRBD1,TGTGCCAGCAGTGGGGGGACAGGGAGGACCGGGGAGCTGTTTTTT,CASSGGTGRTGELFF
TRBV4-1,few,TRBJ1-4,-,TGCGCCAGCAGCCAAGGTCGTCGTGAAAAACTGTTTTTT,CASSQGRREKLFF
TRBV7-9,-,TRBJ2-5,-,TGTGCCAGCAGCCCCTCCCGGGACACAGGATACCAAGAGACCCAGTACTTC,CASSPSRDTGYQETQYF
TRBV5-1,-,TRBJ2-3,TRBD2,TGCGCCAGCAGCCTTAGCGGGGGCAGCACAGATACGCAGTATTTT,CASSLSGGSTDTQYF
TRBV19,-,TRBJ2-5,-,TGTGCCAGTAGCTCGGGGGAGACCCAGTACTTC,CASSSGETQYF
TRBV6-5,-,TRBJ1-1,-,TGTGCCAGCAGTTACGGGGGCGCCACTGAAGCTTTCTTT,CASSYGGATEAFF
TRBV5-4,-,TRBJ1-2,-,TGTGCCAGCAGCTTGGTGGGGCCAGGGGATGGCTACACCTTC,CASSLVGPGDGYTF
TRBV7-3,-,TRBJ2-1,TRBD2,TGTGCCAGCAGCTTAGACGCGGGGGGGCTTAGGGATGAGCAGTTCTTC,CASSLDAGGLRDEQFF
TRBV6-1,-,TRBJ2-7,TRBD2,TGTGCCAGCAGTGAAGCTAGCGGGTCCTACGAGCAGTACTTC,CASSEASGSYEQYF
TRBV7-9,-,TRBJ2-3,-,TGTTCCCCTAGCCCCCGGTATTTT,CSPSPRYF
TRBV7-6,-,TRBJ2-3,TRBD2,TGTGCCAGCAGCATGGGACTAGCGGGGGGGCAAGATACGCAGTATTTT,CASSMGLAGGQDTQYF
TRBV6-5,once,TRBJ1-5,TRBD1,TGCGCCAGCAGCGGAGGGACAGGCCACAATCAGCCCCAGCATTTT,CASSGGTGHNQPQHF
TRBV7-2,-,TRBJ2-7,TRBD1,TGTGCCAGCAGGAGGACAGGCCTCCTGAGGGACCACTACGAGCAGTACTTC,CASRRTGLLRDHYEQYF
TRBV7-9,-,TRBJ2-5,TRBD2,TGTGCCAGCAGTTTTAGCGGGGGGGAGGAGACCCAGTACTTC,CASSFSGGEETQYF
TRBV27,-,TRBJ1-2,TRBD1,TGTGCCAGCCGAAGAGGACAGGGGGCCCACTATGGCTACACCTTC,CASRRGQGAHYGYTF
TRBV18,once,TRBJ2-7,TRBD2,TGTGCCAGCTCCAAGACTAGCGGGGACGATTACGAGCAGTACTTC,CASSKTSGDDYEQYF